Described below is a single TCR beta chain sequence and its context. The CDR3 covers 15 residues. From germline, CDR1 is MNHEY and CDR2 SVGAGI. Trimming removed 6 bases from V and 4 bases from J; junction bases left unmatched: 9. This sample is part of a study of blood T cell repertoires in COVID-19. Study as a whole: COVID-19 samples, acute and convalescent, were from the United States, Italy and Spain. Sample material is recorded as cDNA or gDNA derived from T cells, B-cell-depleted T cells, or PBMCs.

In the authors' workflow: Reference gene primer amplification gave estimated nucleated cell counts. Profiling relied on immunoSEQ multiplex PCR, and the TCRdb table lists in-frame clones only, not all of them. That table supplies the V and J calls and clone size; D and trimming were determined from the DNA. Of over 600,000 clones in the sample, about nine tenths are singletons; the top ten hold 0.2% to 0.3%. The sample comprised peripheral blood. The chain is built from TRBV6-5 and TRBJ2-7; TRBD1 matches 10 bases. The receptor was derived from a woman under 30 with acute or convalescent COVID-19. CDR3 DNA sequence: TGTGCCAGCAGCCCCGGGACAGGGGTGACTTACGAGCAGTACTTC. Encoded protein: CASSPGTGVTYEQYF.